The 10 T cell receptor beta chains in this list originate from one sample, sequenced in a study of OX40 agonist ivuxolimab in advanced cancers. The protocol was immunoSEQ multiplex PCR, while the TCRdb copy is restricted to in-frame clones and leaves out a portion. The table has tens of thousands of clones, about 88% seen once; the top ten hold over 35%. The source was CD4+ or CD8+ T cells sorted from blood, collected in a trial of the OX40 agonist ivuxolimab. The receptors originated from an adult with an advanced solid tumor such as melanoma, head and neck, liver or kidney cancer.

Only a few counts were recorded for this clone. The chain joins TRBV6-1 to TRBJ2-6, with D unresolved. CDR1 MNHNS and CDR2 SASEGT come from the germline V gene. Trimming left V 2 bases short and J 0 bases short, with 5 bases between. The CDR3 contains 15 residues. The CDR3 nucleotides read TGTGCCAGCAGTGAACAGCACTCTGGGGCCAACGTCCTGACTTTC. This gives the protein CASSEQHSGANVLTF.

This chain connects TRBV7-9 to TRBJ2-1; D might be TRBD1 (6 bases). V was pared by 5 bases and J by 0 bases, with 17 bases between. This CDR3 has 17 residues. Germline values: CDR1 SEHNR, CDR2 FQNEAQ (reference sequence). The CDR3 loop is CASSPRTAVSSYNEQFF. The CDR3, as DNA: TGTGCCAGCAGCCCGAGGACAGCAGTTAGCTCCTACAATGAGCAGTTCTTC.

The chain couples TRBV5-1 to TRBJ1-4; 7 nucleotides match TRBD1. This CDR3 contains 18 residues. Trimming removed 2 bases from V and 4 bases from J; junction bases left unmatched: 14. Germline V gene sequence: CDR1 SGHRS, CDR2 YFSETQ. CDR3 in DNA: TGCGCCAGCAGCTTTTCCGGGACAGTAGTGAGGGATAATGAAAAACTGTTTTTT. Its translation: CASSFSGTVVRDNEKLFF. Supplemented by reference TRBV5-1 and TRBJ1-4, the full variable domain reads KAGVTQTPRYLIKTRGQQVTLSCSPISGHRSVSWYQQTPGQGLQFLFEYFSETQRNKGNFPGRFSGRQFSNSRSEMNVSTLELGDSALYLCASSFSGTVVRDNEKLFFGSGTQLSVL.

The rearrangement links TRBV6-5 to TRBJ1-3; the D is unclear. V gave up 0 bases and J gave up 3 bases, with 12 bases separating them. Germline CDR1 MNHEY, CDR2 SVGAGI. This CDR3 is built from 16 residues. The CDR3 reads CASSYSAGERGNTIYF. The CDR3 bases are TGTGCCAGCAGTTACTCAGCTGGGGAGCGTGGAAACACCATATATTTT.

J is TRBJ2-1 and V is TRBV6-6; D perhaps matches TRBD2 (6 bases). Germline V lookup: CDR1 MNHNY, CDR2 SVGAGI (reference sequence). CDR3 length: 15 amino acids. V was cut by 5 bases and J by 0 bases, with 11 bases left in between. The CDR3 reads CASSHSGSSYNEQFF. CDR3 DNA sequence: TGTGCCAGCAGTCATAGCGGCAGCTCCTACAATGAGCAGTTCTTC.

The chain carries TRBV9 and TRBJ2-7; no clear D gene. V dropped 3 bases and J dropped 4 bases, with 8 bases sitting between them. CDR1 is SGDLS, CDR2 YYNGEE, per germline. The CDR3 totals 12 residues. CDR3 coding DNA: TGTGCCAGCAGCGATGAGTCTTACGAGCAGTACTTC. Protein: CASSDESYEQYF.

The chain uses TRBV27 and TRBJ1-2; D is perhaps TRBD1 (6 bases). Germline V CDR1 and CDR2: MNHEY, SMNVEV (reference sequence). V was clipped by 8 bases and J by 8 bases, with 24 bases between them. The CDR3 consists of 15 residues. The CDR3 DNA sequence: TGTGCCAGCGCCCCTGGGGGGGGCAGTAATGGGGGCTACACCTTC. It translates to CASAPGGGSNGGYTF.

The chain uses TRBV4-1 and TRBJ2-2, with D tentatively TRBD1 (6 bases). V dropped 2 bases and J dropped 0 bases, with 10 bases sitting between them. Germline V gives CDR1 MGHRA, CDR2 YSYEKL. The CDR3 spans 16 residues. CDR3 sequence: CASSQFRTANTGELFF. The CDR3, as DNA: TGCGCCAGCAGCCAATTCCGGACAGCGAACACCGGGGAGCTGTTTTTT.

The CDR3 here is CASSGLKNTEAFF. CDR3 nucleotides: TGTGCCAGCAGCGGACTGAAGAACACTGAAGCTTTCTTT. The chain is built from TRBV9 and TRBJ1-1; D unresolved. The germline V and J ends were trimmed by 3 bases and 1 base, with 7 bases remaining between them. Germline CDR1 SGDLS, CDR2 YYNGEE. This CDR3 comprises 13 residues.

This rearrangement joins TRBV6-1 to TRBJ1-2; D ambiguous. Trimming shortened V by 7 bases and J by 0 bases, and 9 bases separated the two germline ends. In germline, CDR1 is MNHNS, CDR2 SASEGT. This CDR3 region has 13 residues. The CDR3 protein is CASKSLSNYGYTF. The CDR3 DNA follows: TGTGCCAGCAAGAGTTTATCTAACTATGGCTACACCTTC.